This TCR beta chain is drawn from a study of T cell responses to AZD1222 COVID-19 vaccine. General observations from the study: Clonal diversity may have been underestimated in mostly white British donors.

Data came from immunoSEQ multiplex PCR; TCRdb stores just in-frame clones and leaves some out. The table shows 110,000 to 150,000 clones, with roughly 90% occurring only once. A note on this clone: Its target is unknown.

Per germline, CDR1 MDHEN and CDR2 SYDVKM. Trimming shortened V by 8 bases and J by 2 bases, and 7 bases separated the two germline ends. The CDR3 has 11 amino acids. The sequences come from peripheral blood, collected 28 days after the second AZD1222 dose. The clonotype was recovered from an adult who received the AZD1222 COVID-19 vaccine. The chain employs TRBV28 and TRBJ2-7; no definite D call. CDR3 nucleotide sequence: TGTGCCAGCGGCACGACCTACGAGCAGTACTTC. It codes for CASGTTYEQYF.